These 4 T cell receptor beta chains came from one sample sequenced in a study of blood T cell repertoires in COVID-19. Sequencing was performed with immunoSEQ multiplex PCR; in TCRdb, only in-frame clones are kept and a portion is missing. Here the sample spans roughly 190,000 clones, about 85% being singletons. The source material was peripheral blood. These receptors all come from a woman over 75 in a cohort sampled during active or convalescent COVID-19.

A note on this clone: The same CDR3 also results from other DNA sequences found in this sample. The chain recombines TRBV5-1 with TRBJ2-1; 9 positions match TRBD2. Germline V gives CDR1 SGHRS, CDR2 YFSETQ. This CDR3 is 15 amino acids long. Trimming took 0 bases from V and 2 from J; bases not matched to a gene: 0. The CDR3 DNA reads TGCGCCAGCAGCTTGGCTAGCGGGACCTACAATGAGCAGTTCTTC. Amino acid sequence: CASSLASGTYNEQFF.

This chain joins TRBV30 and TRBJ2-1, with D possibly TRBD1 on 6 matching bases. The germline V gene encodes CDR1 GTSNPN and CDR2 SVGIG (reference sequence). V lost 2 bases and J lost 6, with 11 bases in between. The CDR3 covers 13 residues. The CDR3 bases are TGTGCCTGGAGTCAGGGGTCCGCCAATGAGCAGTTCTTC. Its translation is CAWSQGSANEQFF.

The V gene is TRBV3-1 (or the pseudogene TRBV3-2), the J gene TRBJ1-1, with 7 bases matching TRBD1. V was pared by 4 bases and J by 2 bases, with 7 bases of the junction left unmatched. Germline CDR1 LGHDT, CDR2 YNNKEL (reference sequence). The CDR3 is made up of 15 amino acids. DNA for the CDR3: TGTGCCAGCAGCCGCCCGGGACAGATAAACACTGAAGCTTTCTTT. Translated: CASSRPGQINTEAFF.

This clone was seen a few times. The rearrangement links TRBV28 to TRBJ1-6; D is ambiguous. Germline CDR1 and CDR2: MDHEN and SYDVKM. V lost 6 bases, J lost 7 bases, and 13 bases lay in between. This CDR3 comprises 14 residues. The CDR3 reads CASSEEMWNSPLHF. The CDR3 bases are TGTGCCAGCAGCGAAGAGATGTGGAATTCACCCCTCCACTTT.